These 32 T cell receptor beta chains were sequenced from one sample in a study of resident and recirculating memory T cells in vitiligo. Sequencing was performed with immunoSEQ multiplex PCR; in TCRdb, only in-frame clones are kept and a portion is missing. This table holds 70,000 to 75,000 clones, about nine tenths found once. The specimen sequenced was blood. All receptors come from a male donor with vitiligo.

This CDR3 reads CASSLIRDVRSPLPLHF. Here the CDR3 DNA reads TGTGCCAGCAGCTTAATCCGGGATGTACGGTCCCCTCTCCCCCTCCACTTT. The J gene is TRBJ1-6, the V gene TRBV11-2; D remains unclear. The V gene lost 2 bases and the J gene lost 13 bases, with 24 bases spanning the gap. CDR1 and CDR2 (germline): SGHAT, FQNNGV. The CDR3 runs 17 residues.

The chain combines TRBV19 with TRBJ1-4; TRBD1 is a possible D gene (6 bases). Germline V gene data show CDR1 as LNHDA and CDR2 as SQIVND (reference sequence). This CDR3 comprises 15 residues. V was pared by 5 bases and J by 5 bases, with 15 bases between. In nucleotides, the CDR3 is TGTGCCAGTAGTTCTAGAGGGGGTCCCAATGAAAAACTGTTTTTT. Translating gives CASSSRGGPNEKLFF.

The rearrangement uses TRBV2 and TRBJ2-1, with 11 bases aligning to TRBD2. V shed 0 bases and J 12 bases; nucleotides not matched to a gene: 7. The germline CDR1 and CDR2 sequences are SNHLY and FYNNEI. The CDR3 sequence is 15 residues long. The CDR3 DNA reads as TGTGCCAGCAGTGAAGCACGGGCTAGCGGGGGGACGCAGTTCTTC. It codes for CASSEARASGGTQFF.

The V and J genes are TRBV7-2 and TRBJ2-7; 7 nucleotides align to TRBD1. Germline V gene lookup returns CDR1 SGHTA and CDR2 FQGNSA. This CDR3 comprises 13 residues. J lost 4 bases, V lost 3 bases, and 3 bases had no gene match. The CDR3 bases are TGTGCCAGCAGCTTGATACAGGGGTACGAGCAGTACTTC. It encodes CASSLIQGYEQYF.

V usage is TRBV9 and J usage is TRBJ1-3; perhaps TRBD1 as D (5 bases). CDR1 and CDR2 from the germline V gene are SGDLS and YYNGEE. V lost 2 bases to trimming and J lost 0 bases, with 12 bases between them. CDR3 length: 16 amino acids. The CDR3 protein is CASSVDRLLSGNTIYF. CDR3 nucleotides: TGTGCCAGCAGCGTCGACAGACTTCTCTCTGGAAACACCATATATTTT.

The V call is TRBV4-3, the J call TRBJ1-1; D call uncertain. The CDR3 loop spans 15 amino acids. V shed 1 base and J shed 1 base, with 10 bases lying between them. Germline lookup yields CDR1 LGHNA and CDR2 YSLEER. The CDR3 DNA reads as TGCGCCAGCAGCCAAGGGGAGTTGACGAACACTGAAGCTTTCTTT. Protein product: CASSQGELTNTEAFF.

The chain links TRBV15 to TRBJ1-5, with 7 nucleotides matching TRBD1. Germline V gene data show CDR1 as LNHNV and CDR2 as YYDKDF (reference sequence). J gave up 3 bases and V 0 bases, and 2 bases lay outside the gene matches. The CDR3 contains 15 residues. The CDR3 sequence is CATSRDQGVNQPQHF. CDR3 bases: TGTGCCACCAGCAGAGACCAGGGGGTCAATCAGCCCCAGCATTTT.

The V gene is TRBV5-5, the J gene TRBJ1-1; D unclear. V lost 1 base to trimming and J lost 3 bases, with 7 bases between them. Germline V gene data show CDR1 as SGHKS and CDR2 as YYEKEE (reference sequence). The CDR3 runs to 13 residues. The CDR3 DNA reads as TGTGCCAGCAGCTTGCAGAGGGACACTGAAGCTTTCTTT. It translates to CASSLQRDTEAFF.

This sequence joins TRBV5-1 and TRBJ1-1; D is possibly TRBD1 (6 bases). The CDR3 sequence is 17 residues long. Trimming removed 0 bases from V and 1 base from J, with 16 bases in between. From germline, CDR1 is SGHRS and CDR2 YFSETQ. The CDR3 here is CASSLETGKRQNTEAFF. The CDR3 DNA follows: TGCGCCAGCAGCTTGGAAACAGGGAAACGTCAGAACACTGAAGCTTTCTTT.

The chain uses TRBV11-2 and TRBJ2-7, with D tentatively TRBD1 (5 bases). The germline CDR1 and CDR2 sequences are SGHAT and FQNNGV. The CDR3 extends over 12 amino acids. The germline V and J ends were trimmed by 5 bases and 6 bases, with 11 bases remaining between them. This CDR3 is CASSVSGREQYF. The CDR3 region has the DNA TGTGCCAGCAGCGTGTCAGGGCGCGAGCAGTACTTC.

CDR3 DNA sequence: TGTGCCAGCAGTGACAGAATCTCTGGAAACACCATATATTTT. Amino acids: CASSDRISGNTIYF. The rearrangement links TRBV6-1 to TRBJ1-3, with D uncertain. The V end lost 3 bases, the J end lost 0 bases, and 6 bases lay between the germline ends. The CDR3 is 14 amino acids. CDR1 and CDR2 from the germline V gene are MNHNS and SASEGT.

The rearrangement joins TRBV27 to TRBJ1-1, with TRBD1 matching 8 bases. Trimming cost V 5 bases and J 7 bases; bases outside gene matches: 9. The CDR3 length is 14 residues. Germline-derived CDR1 and CDR2 are MNHEY and SMNVEV (reference sequence). CDR3 protein: CASSKNRGMGEAFF. The CDR3 coding sequence is TGTGCCAGCAGTAAAAACAGGGGGATGGGTGAAGCTTTCTTT.

The rearrangement uses TRBV4-3 and TRBJ2-7; tentatively, D is TRBD2 (6 bases). Germline CDR1 reads LGHNA; CDR2 reads YSLEER. This CDR3 has 15 residues. The ends were cut back, 1 base at V and 0 bases at J, with 10 bases in the middle. The CDR3 DNA reads as TGCGCCAGCAGCCAAGGGGCGGGGAGCTCCTACGAGCAGTACTTC. As protein: CASSQGAGSSYEQYF.

The table lists this clone with a count of one. The V and J genes are TRBV4-1 and TRBJ2-7; TRBD2 aligns across 9 bases. The V segment lost 2 bases and the J segment 5 bases; nucleotides outside the gene matches: 1. CDR1 is MGHRA, CDR2 YSYEKL, per germline. The CDR3 is made up of 13 amino acids. CDR3 in DNA: TGCGCCAGCAGCCAAATAGCGGGGGACGAGCAGTACTTC. This codes for CASSQIAGDEQYF.

The CDR3, as DNA: TGTGCCAGCTCCCGGGGGGGGGAAAGTAACACTGAAGCTTTCTTT. Translating it yields CASSRGGESNTEAFF. This chain uses TRBV5-4 with TRBJ1-1; maybe TRBD1 (5 bases). The V and J ends lost 7 bases and 2 bases respectively, with 18 bases between them. The CDR3 is 15 residues long. Germline V gene data show CDR1 as SGHNT and CDR2 as YYREEE (reference sequence).

V and J are TRBV6-4 and TRBJ1-5; TRBD1 aligns across 8 bases. Germline CDR1 is MRHNA and CDR2 is SNTAGT. This CDR3 has 16 amino acids. The V segment lost 3 bases and the J segment 2 bases; nucleotides outside the gene matches: 6. CDR3 DNA: TGTGCCAGCAGTGAGCGACAGGGGCGACGCAATCAGCCCCAGCATTTT. It codes for CASSERQGRRNQPQHF.

The chain combines TRBV11-3 with TRBJ2-2; unclear D gene. The CDR3 is 17 amino acids. Germline CDR1 SGHNT, CDR2 YENEEA. Trimming removed 2 bases from V and 0 bases from J, with 13 bases in between. CDR3 region: CASSLWQTPANTGELFF. CDR3 bases: TGTGCCAGCAGCTTATGGCAGACTCCCGCGAACACCGGGGAGCTGTTTTTT.

This sequence joins TRBV2 and TRBJ1-4, with TRBD1 matching 7 bases. With 2 bases clipped from V and 4 bases from J, the junction kept 4 bases outside the gene matches. The CDR3 sequence is 15 residues long. Germline V gene sequence: CDR1 SNHLY, CDR2 FYNNEI. In nucleotides, the CDR3 is TGTGCCAGCAGTGAACCGGACAGGAGTAATGAAAAACTGTTTTTT. Encoded protein: CASSEPDRSNEKLFF.

The chain joins TRBV15 to TRBJ2-3; 8 positions match TRBD2. The CDR3 spans 14 residues. In germline, CDR1 is LNHNV, CDR2 YYDKDF (reference sequence). After removal of 7 bases from V and 10 bases from J, the junction contained 13 bases not matched to a gene. The CDR3 DNA follows: TGTGCCACCACCTCTAGCGGGCTTTTGATCGCGCAGTATTTT. Its protein is CATTSSGLLIAQYF.

The J gene is TRBJ1-2, the V gene TRBV2, with D possibly being TRBD1 (5 bases). The CDR3 contains 15 residues. V lost 2 bases, J lost 2 bases, and 12 bases lay in between. Germline loops: CDR1 SNHLY, CDR2 FYNNEI. The DNA of the CDR3 is TGTGCCAGCAGTGAAATCAGGGAACTCAACTATGGCTACACCTTC. Residues: CASSEIRELNYGYTF.

This clone was seen just once. J is TRBJ2-3 and V is TRBV6-5; D may be TRBD2 (5 bases). Per the germline V gene, CDR1 is MNHEY and CDR2 is SVGAGI. CDR3 size: 13 residues. V was pared by 7 bases and J by 2 bases, with 10 bases between. In nucleotides, the CDR3 is TGTGCCAGCAAAACTAGGAACACAGATACGCAGTATTTT. This sequence encodes CASKTRNTDTQYF.

The chain links TRBV18 to TRBJ1-5; the match to TRBD1 covers 7 bases. The CDR3 is made up of 15 amino acids. Germline V gene sequence: CDR1 KGHSH, CDR2 LQKENI. Trimming took 6 bases from V and 5 from J; bases not matched to a gene: 10. Here the CDR3 DNA reads TGTGCCAGCTCGTTCAGAGGGGACAGAGATCAGCCCCAGCATTTT. It translates to CASSFRGDRDQPQHF.

The chain joins TRBV30 to TRBJ1-5; D may be TRBD1 (6 bases). The germline V gene encodes CDR1 GTSNPN and CDR2 SVGIG (reference sequence). The V end was cut by 3 bases, the J end by 2 bases, with 17 bases between. The CDR3 contains 16 residues. Here the CDR3 reads CAWSARGAQGNQPQHF. CDR3 DNA sequence: TGTGCCTGGAGCGCGCGGGGGGCGCAAGGCAATCAGCCCCAGCATTTT.

J is TRBJ2-5 and V is TRBV7-2; maybe TRBD1 (7 bases). Trimming removed 5 bases at V and 5 bases at J, with 21 bases between. CDR3 length: 16 amino acids. Germline V gives CDR1 SGHTA, CDR2 FQGNSA. CDR3 DNA: TGTGCCAGCAGCGCGGGACAGCCCCTACGCTTGGAGACCCAGTACTTC. As protein: CASSAGQPLRLETQYF. The entire variable domain, with the rest obtained from reference TRBV7-2 and TRBJ2-5, is as follows: GAGVSQSPSNKVTEKGKDVELRCDPISGHTALYWYRQSLGQGLEFLIYFQGNSAPDKSGLPSDRFSAERTGGSVSTLTIQRTQQEDSAVYLCASSAGQPLRLETQYFGPGTRLLVL.

The chain is built from TRBV6-1 and TRBJ1-6, with D perhaps matching TRBD1 (6 bases). Germline CDR1 is MNHNS and CDR2 is SASEGT. This CDR3 is built from 13 residues. Trimming removed 5 bases from V and 10 bases from J, with 12 bases in between. CDR3 DNA: TGTGCCAGCAGTACCCGGACAGAATCACCCCTCCACTTT. Protein: CASSTRTESPLHF.

The chain has TRBV6-5 and TRBJ2-1, with D perhaps TRBD2 (5 bases). Germline V lookup: CDR1 MNHEY, CDR2 SVGAGI. The CDR3 covers 16 residues. Trimming took 0 bases from V and 6 from J, leaving 15 bases between them. CDR3 in amino acids: CASSYSIGPGFNEQFF. The DNA for the CDR3 is TGTGCCAGCAGTTACTCAATAGGACCGGGGTTCAATGAGCAGTTCTTC.

CDR3 region: CSVETGVSFNTGELFF. In DNA form, the CDR3 reads TGCAGCGTTGAAACGGGGGTCTCCTTCAACACCGGGGAGCTGTTTTTT. V is TRBV29-1 and J is TRBJ2-2, with D possibly matching TRBD2 (6 bases). CDR1 is SQVTM and CDR2 is ANQGSEA in the germline V gene. CDR3 size: 16 residues. V lost 2 bases to trimming and J lost 2 bases, with 15 bases between them.

The CDR3 spells CASSELAGYLDEQFF. The CDR3, as DNA: TGTGCCAGCTCCGAATTGGCAGGGTATTTGGATGAGCAGTTCTTC. J is TRBJ2-1 and V is TRBV18, with D perhaps TRBD1 (5 bases). From germline, CDR1 is KGHSH and CDR2 LQKENI. The V and J ends lost 6 bases and 8 bases respectively, with 20 bases between them. The CDR3 loop spans 15 amino acids.

The chain couples TRBV19 to TRBJ1-5; D possibly corresponds to TRBD1 (5 bases). The CDR3 extends over 17 amino acids. Germline values: CDR1 LNHDA, CDR2 SQIVND (reference sequence). V was pared by 6 bases and J by 3 bases, with 21 bases between. CDR3 nucleotide sequence: TGTGCCAGTAGGCCCCCCCTGTCCAGGGTTGACAATCAGCCCCAGCATTTT. Its translation is CASRPPLSRVDNQPQHF.

This clone has a single count. V and J are TRBV28 and TRBJ1-6; no firm D call. Germline-derived CDR1 and CDR2 are MDHEN and SYDVKM. This CDR3 has 11 residues. Trimming removed 6 bases at V and 11 bases at J, with 8 bases between. In nucleotides, the CDR3 is TGTGCCAGCAGGTTCCGTCCACCCCTCCACTTT. Its protein is CASRFRPPLHF. Using reference TRBV28 and TRBJ1-6 for the parts outside the CDR3, the full variable domain is DVKVTQSSRYLVKRTGEKVFLECVQDMDHENMFWYRQDPGLGLRLIYFSYDVKMKEKGDIPEGYSVSREKKERFSLILESASTNQTSMYLCASRFRPPLHFGNGTRLTVT.

The chain is built from TRBV9 and TRBJ2-1; TRBD2 agrees at 15 bases. CDR3 length: 20 residues. CDR1 is SGDLS, CDR2 YYNGEE, per germline. With V trimmed by 0 bases and J by 0 bases, 7 bases remained unmatched. CDR3 sequence reads: CASSVAIGTSGGRSYNEQFF. CDR3 nucleotides: TGTGCCAGCAGCGTAGCGATTGGGACTAGCGGGGGGCGCTCCTACAATGAGCAGTTCTTC.

This chain joins TRBV27 and TRBJ1-5; D gene ambiguous. V lost 2 bases, J lost 9 bases, and 11 bases lay in between. CDR1 MNHEY and CDR2 SMNVEV come from the germline V gene (reference sequence). The CDR3 consists of 13 residues. The CDR3 is CASSLGSGGPQHF. CDR3 bases: TGTGCCAGCAGTTTAGGCAGTGGCGGGCCCCAGCATTTT.